This passage covers 18 T cell receptor beta chains from one sample sequenced in a study of blood T cell repertoires in COVID-19. TCRdb keeps only in-frame clones here, not all; method: immunoSEQ multiplex PCR. This sample yields 470,000 or so clones, of which about 85% are seen a single time; approximately 2% belongs to the top ten. The sequenced sample consisted of PBMCs or T cells enriched from blood (not recorded which). The origin of the receptors is a woman aged 18 to 35 with acute COVID-19.

This chain links TRBV29-1 with TRBJ1-2, with 8 bases identical to TRBD1. J lost 3 bases, V lost 6 bases, and 12 bases had no gene match. The length of the CDR3 is 15 residues. CDR1 and CDR2 (germline): SQVTM, ANQGSEA. CDR3 sequence reads: CSVHAGQGDDYGYTF. In nucleotides, the CDR3 is TGCAGCGTCCACGCTGGACAGGGTGATGACTATGGCTACACCTTC.

J is TRBJ2-3 and V is TRBV3-1 (or the pseudogene TRBV3-2); 11 bases fit TRBD2. The CDR3 is made up of 20 amino acids. Trimming cost V 0 bases and J 0 bases; bases outside gene matches: 11. Germline V gene sequence: CDR1 LGHDT, CDR2 YNNKEL (reference sequence). CDR3 bases: TGTGCCAGCAGCCAAGATCCTTTGTGGGGACTAGCGGATAGCACAGATACGCAGTATTTT. Protein product: CASSQDPLWGLADSTDTQYF.

V is TRBV7-2 and J is TRBJ2-5, with D possibly TRBD2 on 6 matching bases. Deletions cut 7 bases from V and 5 bases from J, with 23 bases between. The CDR3 runs 16 residues. Germline lookup yields CDR1 SGHTA and CDR2 FQGNSA. CDR3 nucleotides: TGTGCCAGCACCCCCCCTGTGGGGGGAGTTGGGGAGACCCAGTACTTC. This encodes CASTPPVGGVGETQYF.

CDR3 bases: TGCGCCAGCAGCTTGCGGGGGGAAGGCTACACCTTC. It encodes CASSLRGEGYTF. The chain recombines TRBV5-1 with TRBJ1-2; possible D gene TRBD1, 5 bases. V dropped 1 base and J dropped 8 bases, with 9 bases sitting between them. The CDR3 is made up of 12 amino acids. Per germline, CDR1 SGHRS and CDR2 YFSETQ.

This clone was detected only once. Additional DNA sequences in this sample encode the identical CDR3. V is TRBV2 and J is TRBJ2-1; D may be TRBD2 (5 bases). V lost 6 bases, J lost 1 base, and 10 bases lay in between. Per the germline V gene, CDR1 is SNHLY and CDR2 is FYNNEI. The CDR3 has 14 amino acids. The CDR3 spells CASRPGSSYNEQFF. The CDR3 DNA sequence: TGTGCCAGCAGGCCGGGATCTTCCTACAATGAGCAGTTCTTC.

V is TRBV25-1 and J is TRBJ2-2, with 9 bases fitting TRBD1. The CDR3 is 14 amino acids. Germline V lookup: CDR1 MGHDK, CDR2 SYGVNS. J gave up 5 bases and V 6 bases, and 4 bases lay outside the gene matches. CDR3 in DNA: TGTGCCAGCAGCCGGGACAGGGAGACCGGGGAGCTGTTTTTT. This encodes CASSRDRETGELFF. The whole variable domain, filled in from reference TRBV25-1 and TRBJ2-2, reads EADIYQTPRYLVIGTGKKITLECSQTMGHDKMYWYQQDPGMELHLIHYSYGVNSTEKGDLSSESTVSRIRTEHFPLTLESARPSHTSQYLCASSRDRETGELFFGEGSRLTVL.

The chain combines TRBV9 with TRBJ2-5, with D possibly matching TRBD2 (6 bases). The CDR3 spans 15 residues. Germline V gives CDR1 SGDLS, CDR2 YYNGEE. Trimming took off 4 bases at V and 5 bases at J, with 18 bases between the two ends. This chain's CDR3 is CASSPKWATRETQYF. The CDR3 nucleotides are TGTGCCAGCAGCCCGAAGTGGGCGACTAGGGAGACCCAGTACTTC.

This chain links TRBV19 with TRBJ1-1; D is unclear. Germline CDR1 is LNHDA and CDR2 is SQIVND (reference sequence). CDR3 length equals 13 residues. Trimming removed 2 bases from V and 2 bases from J, with 6 bases in between. The CDR3 loop reads CASSIQTNTEAFF. Here the CDR3 DNA reads TGTGCCAGTAGTATACAGACAAACACTGAAGCTTTCTTT. Full variable domain (missing parts from reference TRBV19 and TRBJ1-1): DGGITQSPKYLFRKEGQNVTLSCEQNLNHDAMYWYRQDPGQGLRLIYYSQIVNDFQKGDIAEGYSVSREKKESFPLTVTSAQKNPTAFYLCASSIQTNTEAFFGQGTRLTVV.

The V gene is TRBV29-1, the J gene TRBJ1-5; possible D gene TRBD1, 5 bases. Trimming removed 7 bases at V and 2 bases at J, with 12 bases between. The CDR3 is made up of 13 amino acids. Germline values: CDR1 SQVTM, CDR2 ANQGSEA. The CDR3 nucleotides read TGCAGCGCTGGGGGGAGCGGCAATCAGCCCCAGCATTTT. As protein: CSAGGSGNQPQHF.

The J gene is TRBJ2-2, the V gene TRBV7-9; 11 nucleotides agree with TRBD1. The germline gives CDR1 SEHNR, CDR2 FQNEAQ (reference sequence). After removal of 4 bases from V and 1 base from J, the junction contained 5 bases not matched to a gene. CDR3 length equals 17 residues. The CDR3 region is CASSSQGTGGNTGELFF. For the CDR3, the DNA is TGTGCCAGCAGCTCCCAAGGGACAGGGGGGAACACCGGGGAGCTGTTTTTT.

This clone has only a few counts. The CDR3 is CASSLQLAGESYEQYF. CDR3 DNA: TGCGCCAGCAGCCTCCAACTAGCGGGAGAGTCCTACGAGCAGTACTTC. The chain is built from TRBV4-3 and TRBJ2-7, with 11 bases lining up with TRBD2. Germline V gene lookup returns CDR1 LGHNA and CDR2 YSLEER. The length of the CDR3 is 16 residues. J gave up 1 base and V 4 bases, and 6 bases lay outside the gene matches.

The CDR3 here is CASSRQGSKLFF. CDR3 bases: TGTGCCAGCAGCCGACAGGGGTCAAAACTGTTTTTT. The rearrangement uses TRBV6-5 and TRBJ1-4; 8 positions match TRBD1. Germline values: CDR1 MNHEY, CDR2 SVGAGI. The V segment lost 6 bases and the J segment 10 bases; nucleotides outside the gene matches: 4. The CDR3 contains 12 residues.

The gene calls are TRBV6-7 and TRBJ2-7; 8 nucleotides align to TRBD2. TRBV6-7 counts as an open reading frame of uncertain function. The CDR3 covers 16 residues. V was clipped by 5 bases and J by 2 bases; unmatched bases: 11. CDR3 region: CASSPDGQREPYEQYF. CDR3 sequence (DNA): TGTGCCAGCAGTCCGGACGGGCAGCGGGAGCCCTACGAGCAGTACTTC.

This chain uses TRBV2 with TRBJ1-4; 7 bases agree with TRBD1. Per the germline V gene, CDR1 is SNHLY and CDR2 is FYNNEI. This CDR3 contains 19 residues. Trimming at V came to 3 bases and at J to 0 bases, leaving 13 bases not matched to a gene. The CDR3 DNA reads TGTGCCAGCAGTGATGGGGACGGGACAGCGAACCCAACTAATGAAAAACTGTTTTTT. This encodes CASSDGDGTANPTNEKLFF.

Only a few counts were recorded for this clone. J is TRBJ2-7 and V is TRBV7-2; perhaps TRBD1 as D (6 bases). This CDR3 has 14 amino acids. V was trimmed by 1 base and J by 3 bases, leaving 10 bases between them. Germline values: CDR1 SGHTA, CDR2 FQGNSA. The CDR3 sequence: CASSLGARGYEQYF. As DNA, the CDR3 is TGTGCCAGCAGCTTAGGAGCCAGGGGCTACGAGCAGTACTTC.

The DNA of the CDR3 is TGTGCCAGCAGCTTACAGGGGCTAAGGTATAACAATCAGCCCCAGCATTTT. It yields the protein CASSLQGLRYNNQPQHF. The J gene is TRBJ1-5, the V gene TRBV7-2; D possibly corresponds to TRBD1 (6 bases). Germline V gene sequence: CDR1 SGHTA, CDR2 FQGNSA. CDR3 length: 17 amino acids. Trimming shortened V by 2 bases and J by 3 bases, and 17 bases separated the two germline ends. Full variable domain (rest looked up from reference TRBV7-2 and TRBJ1-5): GAGVSQSPSNKVTEKGKDVELRCDPISGHTALYWYRQSLGQGLEFLIYFQGNSAPDKSGLPSDRFSAERTGGSVSTLTIQRTQQEDSAVYLCASSLQGLRYNNQPQHFGDGTRLSIL.

This clone is a singleton in its sample. Here the CDR3 reads CASSVAFSYEQYF. CDR3 sequence (DNA): TGCGCCAGCAGTGTCGCGTTCTCCTACGAGCAGTACTTC. V is TRBV10-2 and J is TRBJ2-7; D ambiguous. The CDR3 loop spans 13 amino acids. Germline CDR1 and CDR2: WSHSY and SAAADI. The V and J ends lost 4 bases and 0 bases respectively, with 7 bases between them.

CDR3 in amino acids: CASSTAVEGYEQYF. The CDR3 DNA sequence: TGTGCCAGTAGTACAGCGGTTGAGGGATACGAGCAGTACTTC. The J gene is TRBJ2-7, the V gene TRBV19; D may be TRBD2 (5 bases). Trimming removed 4 bases at V and 4 bases at J, with 14 bases between. This CDR3 is built from 14 residues. Germline CDR1 is LNHDA and CDR2 is SQIVND (reference sequence).